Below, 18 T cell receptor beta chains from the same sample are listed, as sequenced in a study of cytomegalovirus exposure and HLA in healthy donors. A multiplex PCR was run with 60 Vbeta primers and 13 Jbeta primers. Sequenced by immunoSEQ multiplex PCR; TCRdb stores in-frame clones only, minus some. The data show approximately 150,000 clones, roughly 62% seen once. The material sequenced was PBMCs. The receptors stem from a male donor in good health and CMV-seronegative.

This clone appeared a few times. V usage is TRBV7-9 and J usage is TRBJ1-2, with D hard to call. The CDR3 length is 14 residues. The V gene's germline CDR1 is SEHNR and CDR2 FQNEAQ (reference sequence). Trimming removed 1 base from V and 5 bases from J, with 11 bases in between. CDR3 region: CASSLVAVGYGYTF. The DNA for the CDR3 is TGTGCCAGCAGCTTAGTCGCAGTCGGGTATGGCTACACCTTC. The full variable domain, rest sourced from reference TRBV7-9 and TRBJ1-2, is DTGVSQNPRHKITKRGQNVTFRCDPISEHNRLYWYRQTLGQGPEFLTYFQNEAQLEKSRLLSDRFSAERPKGSFSTLEIQRTEQGDSAMYLCASSLVAVGYGYTFGSGTRLTVV.

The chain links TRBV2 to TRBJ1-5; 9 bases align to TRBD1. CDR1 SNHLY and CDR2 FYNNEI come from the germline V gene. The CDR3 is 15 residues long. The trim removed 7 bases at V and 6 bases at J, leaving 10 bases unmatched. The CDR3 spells CASIPQGALGQPQHF. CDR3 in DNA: TGTGCCAGCATTCCACAGGGGGCGCTTGGTCAGCCCCAGCATTTT. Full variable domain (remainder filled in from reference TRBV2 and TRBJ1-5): EPEVTQTPSHQVTQMGQEVILRCVPISNHLYFYWYRQILGQKVEFLVSFYNNEISEKSEIFDDQFSVERPDGSNFTLKIRSTKLEDSAMYFCASIPQGALGQPQHFGDGTRLSIL.

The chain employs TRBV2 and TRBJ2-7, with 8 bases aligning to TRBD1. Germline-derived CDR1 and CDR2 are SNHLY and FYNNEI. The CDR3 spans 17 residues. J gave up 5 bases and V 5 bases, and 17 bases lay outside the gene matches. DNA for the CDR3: TGTGCCAGCAGTCGACTATCTCTCCGGACAGGGCACGACGAGCAGTACTTC. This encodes CASSRLSLRTGHDEQYF.

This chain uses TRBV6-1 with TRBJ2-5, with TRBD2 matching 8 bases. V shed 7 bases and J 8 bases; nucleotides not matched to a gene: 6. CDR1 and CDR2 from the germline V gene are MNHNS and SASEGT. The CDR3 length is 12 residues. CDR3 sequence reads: CASTGGGYTQYF. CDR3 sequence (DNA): TGTGCCAGCACCGGCGGGGGGTACACCCAGTACTTC.

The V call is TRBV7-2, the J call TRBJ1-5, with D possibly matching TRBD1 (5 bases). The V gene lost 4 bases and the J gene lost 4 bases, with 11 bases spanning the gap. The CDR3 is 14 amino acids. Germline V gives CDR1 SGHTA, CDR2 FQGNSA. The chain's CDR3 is CASSSDNFNQPQHF. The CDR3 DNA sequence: TGTGCCAGCAGCTCGGACAATTTTAATCAGCCCCAGCATTTT. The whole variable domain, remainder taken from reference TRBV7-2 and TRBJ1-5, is GAGVSQSPSNKVTEKGKDVELRCDPISGHTALYWYRQSLGQGLEFLIYFQGNSAPDKSGLPSDRFSAERTGGSVSTLTIQRTQQEDSAVYLCASSSDNFNQPQHFGDGTRLSIL.

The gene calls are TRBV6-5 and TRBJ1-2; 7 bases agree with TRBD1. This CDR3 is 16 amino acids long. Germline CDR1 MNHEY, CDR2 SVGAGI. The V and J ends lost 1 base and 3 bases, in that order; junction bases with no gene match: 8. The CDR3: CASSYFVDRQDYGYTF. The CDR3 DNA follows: TGTGCCAGCAGTTACTTCGTGGACAGGCAGGACTATGGCTACACCTTC.

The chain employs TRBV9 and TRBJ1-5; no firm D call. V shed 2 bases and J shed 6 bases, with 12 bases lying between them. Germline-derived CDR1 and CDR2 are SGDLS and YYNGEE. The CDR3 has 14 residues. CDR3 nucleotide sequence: TGTGCCAGCAGCGTTGAGGGAACCCCTCAGCCCCAGCATTTT. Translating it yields CASSVEGTPQPQHF. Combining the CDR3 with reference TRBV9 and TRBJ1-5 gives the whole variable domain DSGVTQTPKHLITATGQRVTLRCSPRSGDLSVYWYQQSLDQGLQFLIQYYNGEERAKGNILERFSAQQFPDLHSELNLSSLELGDSALYFCASSVEGTPQPQHFGDGTRLSIL.

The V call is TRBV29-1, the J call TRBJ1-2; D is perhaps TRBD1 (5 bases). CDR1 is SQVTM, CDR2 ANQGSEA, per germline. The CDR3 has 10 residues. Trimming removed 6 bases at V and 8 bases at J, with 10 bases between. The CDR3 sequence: CSVQGLGYTF. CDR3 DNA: TGCAGCGTCCAGGGCTTGGGCTACACCTTC.

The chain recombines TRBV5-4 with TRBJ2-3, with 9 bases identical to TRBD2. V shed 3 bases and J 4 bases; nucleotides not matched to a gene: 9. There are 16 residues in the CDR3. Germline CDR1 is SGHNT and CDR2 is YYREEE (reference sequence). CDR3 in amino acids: CASSSRGGLGSDTQYF. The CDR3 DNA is TGTGCCAGCAGCTCGCGGGGGGGGCTTGGGTCAGATACGCAGTATTTT.

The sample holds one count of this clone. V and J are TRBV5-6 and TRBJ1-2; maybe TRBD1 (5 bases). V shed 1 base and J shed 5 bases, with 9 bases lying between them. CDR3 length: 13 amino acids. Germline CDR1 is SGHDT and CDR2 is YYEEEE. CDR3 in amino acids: CASSLRSGYGYTF. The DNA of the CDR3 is TGTGCCAGCAGCTTGCGTTCAGGGTATGGCTACACCTTC. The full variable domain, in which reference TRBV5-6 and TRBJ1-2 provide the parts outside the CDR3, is DAGVTQSPTHLIKTRGQQVTLRCSPKSGHDTVSWYQQALGQGPQFIFQYYEEEERQRGNFPDRFSGHQFPNYSSELNVNALLLGDSALYLCASSLRSGYGYTFGSGTRLTVV.

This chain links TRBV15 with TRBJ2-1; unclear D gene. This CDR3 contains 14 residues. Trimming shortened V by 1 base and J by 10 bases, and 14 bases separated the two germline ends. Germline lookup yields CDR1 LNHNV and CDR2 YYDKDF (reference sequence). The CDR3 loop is CATSRAPAEREQFF. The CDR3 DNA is TGTGCCACCAGCAGAGCTCCGGCTGAGAGGGAGCAGTTCTTC.

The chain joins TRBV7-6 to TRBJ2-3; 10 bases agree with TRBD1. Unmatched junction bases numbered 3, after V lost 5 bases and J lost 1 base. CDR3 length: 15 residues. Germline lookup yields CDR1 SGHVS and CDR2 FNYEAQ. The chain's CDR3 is CASSRQGARTDTQYF. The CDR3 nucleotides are TGTGCCAGCAGCCGACAGGGGGCCCGCACAGATACGCAGTATTTT.

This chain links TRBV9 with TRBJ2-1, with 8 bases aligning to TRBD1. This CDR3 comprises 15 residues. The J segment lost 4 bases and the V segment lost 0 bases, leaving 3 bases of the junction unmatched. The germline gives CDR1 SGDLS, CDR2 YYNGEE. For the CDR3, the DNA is TGTGCCAGCAGCGTAGGGCAGGGGGCTTACAATGAGCAGTTCTTC. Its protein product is CASSVGQGAYNEQFF. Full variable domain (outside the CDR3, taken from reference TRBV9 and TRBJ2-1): DSGVTQTPKHLITATGQRVTLRCSPRSGDLSVYWYQQSLDQGLQFLIQYYNGEERAKGNILERFSAQQFPDLHSELNLSSLELGDSALYFCASSVGQGAYNEQFFGPGTRLTVL.

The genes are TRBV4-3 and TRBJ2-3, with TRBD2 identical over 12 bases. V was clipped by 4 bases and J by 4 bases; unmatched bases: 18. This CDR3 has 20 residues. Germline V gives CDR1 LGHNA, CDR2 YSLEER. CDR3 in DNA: TGCGCCAGCAGCCCAGGGGGTTTGGGGGCTAGCGGGGGGGCGGCAGATACGCAGTATTTT. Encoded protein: CASSPGGLGASGGAADTQYF.

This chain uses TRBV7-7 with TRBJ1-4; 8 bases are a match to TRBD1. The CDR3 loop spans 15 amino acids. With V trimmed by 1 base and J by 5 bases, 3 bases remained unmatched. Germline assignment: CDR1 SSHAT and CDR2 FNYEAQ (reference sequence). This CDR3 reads CASSLGTGSNEKLFF. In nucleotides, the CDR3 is TGTGCCAGCAGCTTAGGGACAGGGTCGAATGAAAAACTGTTTTTT.

CDR3 in amino acids: CARYTGNEQFF. The CDR3 nucleotides are TGTGCCAGATACACGGGCAATGAGCAGTTCTTC. The chain links TRBV2 to TRBJ2-1; no clear D gene. The ends were cut back, 9 bases at V and 6 bases at J, with 9 bases in the middle. The CDR3 consists of 11 residues. In germline, CDR1 is SNHLY, CDR2 FYNNEI.

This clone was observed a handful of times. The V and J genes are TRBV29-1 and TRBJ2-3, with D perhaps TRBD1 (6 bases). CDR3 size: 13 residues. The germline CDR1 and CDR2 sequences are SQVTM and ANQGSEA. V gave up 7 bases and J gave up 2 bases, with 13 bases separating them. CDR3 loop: CSGRTADTDTQYF. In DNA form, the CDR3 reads TGCAGCGGTCGGACAGCCGACACAGATACGCAGTATTTT.

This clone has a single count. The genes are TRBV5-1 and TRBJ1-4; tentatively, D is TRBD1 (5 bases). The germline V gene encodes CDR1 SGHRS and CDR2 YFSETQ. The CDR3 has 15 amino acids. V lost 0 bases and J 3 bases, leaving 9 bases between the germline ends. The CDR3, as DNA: TGCGCCAGCAGCTTGGCAGGGTGGTCTAATGAAAAACTGTTTTTT. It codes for CASSLAGWSNEKLFF. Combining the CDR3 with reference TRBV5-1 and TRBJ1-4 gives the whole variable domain KAGVTQTPRYLIKTRGQQVTLSCSPISGHRSVSWYQQTPGQGLQFLFEYFSETQRNKGNFPGRFSGRQFSNSRSEMNVSTLELGDSALYLCASSLAGWSNEKLFFGSGTQLSVL.